This T cell receptor (beta chain) was sequenced in a study of blood T cell repertoires in COVID-19 (dated by TCRdb to between 2020 and 2021). In terms of the full investigation: Samples from collaborators originated in the United States, Italy and Spain and spanned both the acute and convalescent phases of COVID-19. The prospective study material was composed of cDNA or gDNA derived from T cells, B-cell-depleted T cells, or PBMCs. Subjects who had been exposed to COVID-19, were actively infected with it, or had recovered from it provided the deeply sampled blood TCRbeta repertoires that made up the dataset. The repertoires were released in a freely available public database intended as a resource for research on the immune response to SARS-CoV-2. Samples came from the ongoing ImmuneRACE study (first 160 participants) plus 1,254 subjects from 6 global collaborators. A de-identified subject ID, COVID-19 status, age in years and sex were almost always included in the sample metadata. Where HLA class I and class II types were available, the types were taken from metadata supplied by the sample provider, not from assay-based typing.

TCRbeta CDR3 regions were amplified from genomic DNA using the immunoSEQ Assay, a bias-controlled multiplex PCR. The study's processing was this. The number of nucleated cells in each sample was estimated from the amplification of reference gene primers within the assay. Sequence reads were collapsed and filtered to measure the absolute abundance of every unique TCRbeta CDR3 rearrangement. For each sample, productive Simpson clonality was calculated by taking the square root of Simpson's diversity index across productive rearrangements. Sourced from immuneACCESS, this table was stored by TCRdb with only in-frame sequences that have V and J called. A share of the clones is absent; for the studies checked, an unresolved V gene accounts for under half, and the remainder has no known explanation. D and trimming were read from the DNA, whereas the V and J calls and clone size are those reported in that table. The sample table shows under 300,000 clones, and roughly 90% are seen once. The top ten clones comprise roughly 1.8% of the sample.

The CDR3 has 14 amino acids, counting the end cysteine and phenylalanine. Only the CDR3 portion is preserved as DNA: 42 bases, with reading frame beginning at the first base. The junction carries 15 bases between V and J, which are trimmed by 0 bases and 12 bases respectively. Per the germline V gene (reference sequence), WNHNN is the CDR1 and SYGVQD is the CDR2. What the work shows at the level of the full study, not this receptor alone: The quantity of clinical and demographic metadata differed by source and by participant and was supplied without curation.

Participants in the prospective study were aged roughly 18 to 89 years, lived in more than 20 United States geographic areas, and enrolled through a virtual design. In the prospective study, cohorts were assigned on the basis of participant-reported clinical history obtained from a screening survey and a study questionnaire. Recovered participants in ImmuneRACE Cohort 3 were defined as having two consecutive negative NP/OP PCR tests, clearance from a healthcare professional, or resolution of symptoms. Mobile phlebotomists in the prospective study collected whole blood, serum and a nasopharyngeal or oropharyngeal swab from every participant. Over an approximately 2-month period, participants in the prospective study had the option of providing additional blood draws and questionnaires. Prospective study blood samples were shipped either frozen or at room temperature before DNA extraction. Remarks on this clone: The clone's antigen remains unknown. No much larger clone exists at a distance of one base, and base qualities are not known.

The TCR originated in an older woman who had recovered from COVID-19. The sequencing sample was made of PBMCs or T cells enriched from blood (not recorded which). The chain is encoded by TRBV10-1 joined to TRBJ2-1; D gene: possibly TRBD2, on 6 matching bases. The CDR3 protein is CASSESGELAGQFF. The base sequence is TGCGCCAGCAGTGAGTCGGGTGAACTAGCTGGGCAGTTCTTC.